Included here is one T cell receptor (beta chain) sequence, with context. This entry belongs to a study of shared clonotypes between healthy human individuals. Overall study context: Each donor's CD8 memory used one plate, CD8 naive two, each CD4 subset three.

The V gene lost 6 bases and the J gene lost 3 bases, with 9 bases spanning the gap. The V gene's germline CDR1 is DFQATT and CDR2 SNEGSKA (reference sequence). The CDR3 is 11 residues long. Both subsets, CD45RA+ naive and CD45RA-negative memory, were split from the CD4+ cells. Produced via immunoSEQ multiplex PCR; TCRdb's table is partial and in-frame only. In the table there are 1 million to 1.3 million clones, about four fifths of which are singletons. The sequence came from a man aged 18-30 years in good health. Some clones in this sample may be carry-over from other donors' samples. The chain uses TRBV20-1 and TRBJ2-7, with D hard to call. The sample consisted of memory CD4+ T cells from PBMCs. Described subset: CD45RA-negative fraction. This CDR3 is CSALDNYEQYF. CDR3 DNA sequence: TGCAGTGCCCTAGACAACTACGAGCAGTACTTC.